This T cell receptor beta chain was recovered during a study of blood T cell repertoires in COVID-19. Whole-study context: The United States, Italy and Spain provided the acute and convalescent COVID-19 samples. In each case, the material was cDNA or gDNA derived from T cells, B-cell-depleted T cells, or PBMCs.

This CDR3 contains 15 residues. Trimming took 4 bases from V and 2 from J; bases not matched to a gene: 5. Germline V lookup: CDR1 SGHRS, CDR2 YFSETQ. TCRdb's table, derived via immunoSEQ multiplex PCR, lists solely in-frame clones and lacks some. This table has 200,000 to 300,000 clones, 75% to 85% appearing once. Sequenced input: peripheral blood. This chain joins TRBV5-1 and TRBJ1-1, with 10 positions matching TRBD1. This clonotype was obtained from a woman aged 55-75 years with active or convalescent COVID-19. The CDR3 bases are TGCGCCAGCAGCGCCAGACAGGGGGCTAACACTGAAGCTTTCTTT. Translation: CASSARQGANTEAFF.